The 21 T cell receptor beta chains given below trace back to one sample, sequenced in a study of beta chain features in type 1 diabetes. Expressed TCRB transcripts were sequenced because the entire RNA isolate underwent reverse transcription. Some clones are missing from TCRdb's copy, which holds only in-frame ones; the method was immunoSEQ multiplex PCR. The data show fewer than 900,000 clones, 17% seen once. Sequenced: naive CD4+ T cells from blood. All receptors come from a woman aged 18-29 years in good health.

This clone was seen a few times. The rearrangement uses TRBV29-1 and TRBJ2-3; tentative D call: TRBD2 (6 bases). Germline V gene sequence: CDR1 SQVTM, CDR2 ANQGSEA. V gave up 6 bases and J gave up 2 bases, with 15 bases separating them. The CDR3 extends over 14 amino acids. The DNA of the CDR3 is TGCAGCGTCACCGGGACTCCAGCCACAGATACGCAGTATTTT. Its protein is CSVTGTPATDTQYF.

This clone was seen a handful of times. The chain carries TRBV5-6 and TRBJ2-7; no definite D call. This CDR3 spans 12 amino acids. V lost 3 bases and J 3 bases, leaving 7 bases between the germline ends. Germline-derived CDR1 and CDR2 are SGHDT and YYEEEE. CDR3: CASSSGVYEQYF. DNA of the CDR3: TGTGCCAGCAGCTCAGGAGTCTACGAGCAGTACTTC.

This clone was seen more than once but under ten times. This chain links TRBV25-1 with TRBJ2-1; D is perhaps TRBD1 or TRBD2 (5 bases each). The CDR3 spans 16 residues. V was shortened by 5 bases and J by 6 bases, with 20 bases between the two germline ends. The germline V gene encodes CDR1 MGHDK and CDR2 SYGVNS. The CDR3 loop reads CASSTLGAQELNEQFF. The CDR3 DNA follows: TGTGCCAGCAGTACACTAGGGGCGCAGGAACTCAATGAGCAGTTCTTC.

Here the CDR3 DNA reads TGTGCCAGTAGTATCCGGTTTAAGGGTGGGAACACTGAAGCTTTCTTT. Its translation: CASSIRFKGGNTEAFF. The chain has TRBV19 and TRBJ1-1; D is undetermined. Germline values: CDR1 LNHDA, CDR2 SQIVND (reference sequence). The ends were cut back, 3 bases at V and 1 base at J, with 15 bases in the middle. The CDR3 has 16 amino acids.

The chain recombines TRBV27 with TRBJ2-2; D might be TRBD2 (7 bases). Germline values: CDR1 MNHEY, CDR2 SMNVEV (reference sequence). The CDR3 sequence is 16 residues long. Trimming took off 4 bases at V and 5 bases at J, with 17 bases between the two ends. CDR3: CASSSTASGQTGELFF. The CDR3 bases are TGTGCCAGCAGTTCAACCGCTAGCGGACAGACCGGGGAGCTGTTTTTT.

Only a few counts were recorded for this clone. The rearrangement links TRBV4-1 to TRBJ2-5; TRBD1 aligns across 11 bases. This CDR3 is 18 amino acids long. V was pared by 0 bases and J by 0 bases, with 6 bases of the junction left unmatched. Germline V gives CDR1 MGHRA, CDR2 YSYEKL. Written as DNA, the CDR3 is TGCGCCAGCAGCCAAGAAAGGGGGACAGGGGGAAACCAAGAGACCCAGTACTTC. It translates to CASSQERGTGGNQETQYF.

This clone was seen a few times. The chain recombines TRBV7-2 with TRBJ2-1, with 9 bases identical to TRBD2. Trimming at V came to 1 base and at J to 6 bases, leaving 4 bases not matched to a gene. There are 15 residues in the CDR3. From germline, CDR1 is SGHTA and CDR2 FQGNSA. The DNA for the CDR3 is TGTGCCAGCAGCTTAGGCGGGAGGGCCTCCAATGAGCAGTTCTTC. Protein product: CASSLGGRASNEQFF.

This clone showed up just a few times. J is TRBJ2-5 and V is TRBV7-2; 8 nucleotides align to TRBD2. V lost 7 bases to trimming and J lost 5 bases; unmatched junction nucleotides: 6. Germline CDR1 is SGHTA and CDR2 is FQGNSA. The CDR3 contains 13 residues. CDR3 protein: CASNPSGGETQYF. The DNA for the CDR3 is TGTGCCAGCAACCCGAGCGGGGGTGAGACCCAGTACTTC.

This clone has only a few counts. Other DNA sequences within the sample encode an identical CDR3. The chain has TRBV18 and TRBJ2-1, with 7 nucleotides matching TRBD2. The CDR3 runs to 15 residues. The germline V gene encodes CDR1 KGHSH and CDR2 LQKENI. Trimming took 1 base from V and 0 from J; bases not matched to a gene: 0. The CDR3, as DNA: TGTGCCAGCTCACCACGCGGGAGCTCCTACAATGAGCAGTTCTTC. Translated, it gives CASSPRGSSYNEQFF.

This clone has a handful of counts. The chain recombines TRBV4-3 with TRBJ2-7; D call uncertain. V gave up 2 bases and J gave up 0 bases, with 8 bases separating them. Germline V gene lookup returns CDR1 LGHNA and CDR2 YSLEER. The CDR3 totals 14 residues. DNA of the CDR3: TGCGCCAGCAGCCAATCGCGAAACTCCTACGAGCAGTACTTC. This gives the protein CASSQSRNSYEQYF.

The chain carries TRBV7-9 and TRBJ2-3; TRBD2 matches 12 bases. J gave up 5 bases and V 1 base, and 1 base lay outside the gene matches. CDR3 length: 15 amino acids. CDR1 is SEHNR and CDR2 is FQNEAQ in the germline V gene (reference sequence). CDR3 region: CASSLGTSGIDTQYF. The CDR3 DNA reads TGTGCCAGCAGCTTAGGGACTAGCGGGATAGATACGCAGTATTTT.

This clone was counted a few times. The V gene is TRBV7-2, the J gene TRBJ1-5; D ambiguous. Trimming left V 1 base short and J 4 bases short, with 8 bases between. The V gene's germline CDR1 is SGHTA and CDR2 FQGNSA. This CDR3 contains 14 residues. CDR3 region: CASSLEAGNQPQHF. For the CDR3, the DNA is TGTGCCAGCAGCTTAGAGGCAGGTAATCAGCCCCAGCATTTT.

In this sample, this clone turned up a few times. The chain links TRBV19 to TRBJ1-5, with D unclear. V was clipped by 3 bases and J by 0 bases, with 9 bases between them. Germline-derived CDR1 and CDR2 are LNHDA and SQIVND (reference sequence). The CDR3 loop spans 15 amino acids. Here the CDR3 DNA reads TGTGCCAGTAGTATTATGCAGGTTAGCAATCAGCCCCAGCATTTT. It translates to CASSIMQVSNQPQHF.

Turning to this clone: This CDR3 fails to terminate in the conserved phenylalanine or tryptophan, so it likely reflects a read error. The DNA is omitted, as the CDR3 cannot be located on it reliably, and the CDR3 follows TCRdb's listing. V usage is TRBV21-1 and J usage is TRBJ1-2. TRBV21-1 is termed a pseudogene. The CDR3 length is 11 residues, termini included. CDR3: CASSIPKPGRV.

This clone was seen once. The chain joins TRBV20-1 to TRBJ2-7; D not resolved. CDR1 and CDR2 (germline): DFQATT, SNEGSKA (reference sequence). Trimming removed 7 bases at V and 6 bases at J, with 13 bases between. This CDR3 is 11 amino acids long. The CDR3 DNA reads as TGCAGTGGGAAGAGCGTGCGCGAGCAGTACTTC. It translates to CSGKSVREQYF.

The CDR3, as DNA: TGTGCCAGTAGTAAAGGACTAGCGACATACAATGAGCAGTTCTTC. It is translated as CASSKGLATYNEQFF. The chain uses TRBV19 and TRBJ2-1; 9 bases align to TRBD2. V was pared by 4 bases and J by 4 bases, with 5 bases of the junction left unmatched. The CDR3 totals 15 residues. Germline CDR1 reads LNHDA; CDR2 reads SQIVND (reference sequence).

About this clone: A much larger clone sits a single nucleotide away, making a read error possible. This same CDR3 is encoded by further DNA sequences in the sample. This chain's CDR3 is CASSLAGSTDTQYF. The CDR3 DNA is TGTGCCAGCAGCTTAGCGGGAAGCACAGATACGCAGTATTTT. The chain couples TRBV7-8 to TRBJ2-3, with D hard to call. Germline CDR1 SGHVS, CDR2 FQNEAQ. The V and J ends lost 0 bases and 0 bases respectively, with 4 bases between them. CDR3 size: 14 residues.

This clone appeared a few times. DNA of the CDR3: TGTGCCAGCAGCTCGAGACAGGCTACAAGAACAGATACGCAGTATTTT. It codes for CASSSRQATRTDTQYF. This sequence joins TRBV7-2 and TRBJ2-3, with a possible D match to TRBD1 (6 bases). CDR3 size: 16 residues. With 4 bases removed from V and 3 bases from J, the gap between germline ends came to 17 bases. Germline assignment: CDR1 SGHTA and CDR2 FQGNSA.

The J gene is TRBJ1-2, the V gene TRBV11-1, with D hard to call. The CDR3 is 13 amino acids. The ends were cut back, 6 bases at V and 2 bases at J, with 10 bases in the middle. Germline lookup yields CDR1 SGHAT and CDR2 FQDESV (reference sequence). CDR3 DNA: TGTGCCAGCAGTTTCGACATAAACTATGGCTACACCTTC. This translates into CASSFDINYGYTF.

This sequence joins TRBV18 and TRBJ2-5, with TRBD1 matching over 9 bases. Germline V lookup: CDR1 KGHSH, CDR2 LQKENI. The CDR3 is 14 residues long. J was trimmed by 4 bases and V by 6 bases; bases with no gene match: 6. The CDR3 nucleotides read TGTGCCAGCTCCGAACAGGGGGCAGGAGAGACCCAGTACTTC. Residues: CASSEQGAGETQYF. Combining the CDR3 with reference TRBV18 and TRBJ2-5 gives the whole variable domain NAGVMQNPRHLVRRRGQEARLRCSPMKGHSHVYWYRQLPEEGLKFMVYLQKENIIDESGMPKERFSAEFPKEGPSILRIQQVVRGDSAAYFCASSEQGAGETQYFGPGTRLLVL.

The chain carries TRBV6-5 and TRBJ1-5; D is uncertain. V lost 8 bases, J lost 11 bases, and 19 bases lay in between. Germline CDR1 and CDR2: MNHEY and SVGAGI. The CDR3 is 13 amino acids. In nucleotides, the CDR3 is TGTGCCAGCGATTCTACCGGACTTCGGGCCCAGCATTTT. It codes for CASDSTGLRAQHF.